These 4 T cell receptor beta chains came from one sample sequenced in a study of cytomegalovirus exposure and HLA in healthy donors (dated by TCRdb to 2017 to 2019). Library prep was done by the immunoSEQ multiplex PCR assay. For the multiplex PCR, a mixture combining 60 forward primers for TCR Vbeta segments and 13 reverse primers for TCR Jbeta segments was used. TCRdb mirrors the immuneACCESS table, restricted to in-frame sequences. Some clones are absent from its copies; in checked studies, under half trace to an unresolved V gene, and the reason for the others is unknown. The sample table lists roughly 43,000 clones, under 65% of them with a count of one. The ten top clones hold roughly 8.9% of the sample. The material sequenced was PBMCs. Receptor source: a human donor in good health.

V is TRBV7-9 and J is TRBJ2-7, with D perhaps matching TRBD1 (5 bases). Looked up from germline, CDR1 is SEHNR and CDR2 is FQNEAQ (reference sequence). Between the trimmed V and J ends, which lost 8 bases and 3 bases, there was a span of 17 bases. The CDR3 runs 14 residues. CDR3 protein: CASSFPEGDYEQYF. CDR3 coding DNA: TGTGCCAGCTCCTTCCCCGAAGGGGACTACGAGCAGTACTTC.

The CDR3 loop reads CASSEYRTGSSPLHF. The CDR3 region has the DNA TGTGCCAGCAGTGAATATAGGACAGGCAGCTCACCCCTCCACTTT. This chain uses TRBV25-1 with TRBJ1-6; TRBD1 agrees at 7 bases. The CDR3 extends over 15 amino acids. CDR1 is MGHDK and CDR2 is SYGVNS in the germline V gene. V dropped 0 bases and J dropped 10; count of bases not matched to a gene: 6.

J is TRBJ1-4 and V is TRBV30, with D uncertain. This CDR3 has 15 amino acids. CDR1 GTSNPN and CDR2 SVGIG come from the germline V gene (reference sequence). V lost 0 bases, J lost 7 bases, and 15 bases lay in between. The CDR3 DNA is TGTGCCTGGAGTGTTGGTCTCGGGTTGGGTGAAAAACTGTTTTTT. Its translation is CAWSVGLGLGEKLFF.

J is TRBJ1-5 and V is TRBV14; unclear D gene. V dropped 1 base and J dropped 9 bases, with 10 bases sitting between them. Germline assignment: CDR1 SGHDN and CDR2 FVKESK. The CDR3 contains 13 residues. This CDR3 reads CASSQGLNRPQHF. Written as DNA, the CDR3 is TGTGCCAGCAGCCAAGGTCTAAACCGGCCCCAGCATTTT.